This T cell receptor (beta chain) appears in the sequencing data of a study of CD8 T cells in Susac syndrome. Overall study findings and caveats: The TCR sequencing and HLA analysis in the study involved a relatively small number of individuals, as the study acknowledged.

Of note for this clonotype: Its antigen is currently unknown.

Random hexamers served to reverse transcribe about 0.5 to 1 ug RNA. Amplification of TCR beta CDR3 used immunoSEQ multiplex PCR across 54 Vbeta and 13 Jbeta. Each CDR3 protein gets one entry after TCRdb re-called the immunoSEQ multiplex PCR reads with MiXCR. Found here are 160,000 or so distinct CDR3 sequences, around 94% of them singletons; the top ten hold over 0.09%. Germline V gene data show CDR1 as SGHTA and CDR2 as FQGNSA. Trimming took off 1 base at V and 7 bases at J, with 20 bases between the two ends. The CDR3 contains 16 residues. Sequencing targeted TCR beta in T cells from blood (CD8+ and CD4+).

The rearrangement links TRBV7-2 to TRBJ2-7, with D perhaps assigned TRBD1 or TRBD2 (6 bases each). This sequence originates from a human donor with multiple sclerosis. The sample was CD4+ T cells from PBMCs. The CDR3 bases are TGTGCCAGCAGCTTAGGGGGGGCGGGGTCCTTACGGGAGCAGTACTTC. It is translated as CASSLGGAGSLREQYF.